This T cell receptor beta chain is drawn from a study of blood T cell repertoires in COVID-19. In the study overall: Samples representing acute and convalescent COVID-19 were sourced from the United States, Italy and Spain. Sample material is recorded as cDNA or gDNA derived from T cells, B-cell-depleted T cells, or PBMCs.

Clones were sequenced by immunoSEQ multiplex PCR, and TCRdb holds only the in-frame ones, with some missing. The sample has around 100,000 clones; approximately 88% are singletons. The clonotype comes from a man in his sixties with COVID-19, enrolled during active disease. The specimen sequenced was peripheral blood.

CDR3 loop: CASSLSGEAYEQYF. In DNA, the CDR3 is TGTGCCAGCAGTTTATCCGGGGAAGCCTACGAGCAGTACTTC. V gene TRBV28 combines with J gene TRBJ2-7; possibly TRBD2 for D (5 bases). V shed 1 base and J shed 2 bases, with 9 bases lying between them. Germline V gene data show CDR1 as MDHEN and CDR2 as SYDVKM. The CDR3 covers 14 residues.